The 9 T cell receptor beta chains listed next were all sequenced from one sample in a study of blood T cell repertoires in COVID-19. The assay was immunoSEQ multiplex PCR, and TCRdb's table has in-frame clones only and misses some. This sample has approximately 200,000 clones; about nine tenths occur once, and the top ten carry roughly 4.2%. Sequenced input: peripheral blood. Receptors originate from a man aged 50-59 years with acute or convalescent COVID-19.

The CDR3 region has the DNA TGTGCCAGCAGCTCACAGGGGGCGCGGAACACTGAAGCTTTCTTT. This translates into CASSSQGARNTEAFF. The J gene is TRBJ1-1, the V gene TRBV5-5; 9 nucleotides line up with TRBD1. The V gene's germline CDR1 is SGHKS and CDR2 YYEKEE (reference sequence). V dropped 3 bases and J dropped 1; count of bases not matched to a gene: 4. This CDR3 is built from 15 residues.

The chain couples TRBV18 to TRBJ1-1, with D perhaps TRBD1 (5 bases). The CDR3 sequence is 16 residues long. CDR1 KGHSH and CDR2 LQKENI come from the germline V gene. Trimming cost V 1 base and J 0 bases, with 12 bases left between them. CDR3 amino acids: CASSPLGGGLNTEAFF. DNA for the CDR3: TGTGCCAGCTCACCACTGGGCGGGGGGTTGAACACTGAAGCTTTCTTT. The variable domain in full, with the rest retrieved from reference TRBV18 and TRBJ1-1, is NAGVMQNPRHLVRRRGQEARLRCSPMKGHSHVYWYRQLPEEGLKFMVYLQKENIIDESGMPKERFSAEFPKEGPSILRIQQVVRGDSAAYFCASSPLGGGLNTEAFFGQGTRLTVV.

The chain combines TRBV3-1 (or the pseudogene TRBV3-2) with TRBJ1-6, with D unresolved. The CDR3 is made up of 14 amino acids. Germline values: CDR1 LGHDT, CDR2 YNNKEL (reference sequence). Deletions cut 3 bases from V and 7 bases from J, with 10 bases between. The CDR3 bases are TGTGCCAGCAGCCACCTTGTGAGGAATTCACCCCTCCACTTT. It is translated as CASSHLVRNSPLHF.

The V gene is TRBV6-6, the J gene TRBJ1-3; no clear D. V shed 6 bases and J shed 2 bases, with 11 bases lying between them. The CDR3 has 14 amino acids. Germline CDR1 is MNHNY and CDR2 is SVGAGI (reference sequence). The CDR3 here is CASSSDTAGNTIYF. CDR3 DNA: TGTGCCAGCAGCTCCGACACTGCTGGAAACACCATATATTTT.

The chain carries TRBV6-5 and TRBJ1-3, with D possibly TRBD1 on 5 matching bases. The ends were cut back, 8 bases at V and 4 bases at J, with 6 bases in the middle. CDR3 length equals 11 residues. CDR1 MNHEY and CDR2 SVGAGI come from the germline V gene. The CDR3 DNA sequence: TGTGCCAGCCGGGGGGGAAACACCATATATTTT. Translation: CASRGGNTIYF.

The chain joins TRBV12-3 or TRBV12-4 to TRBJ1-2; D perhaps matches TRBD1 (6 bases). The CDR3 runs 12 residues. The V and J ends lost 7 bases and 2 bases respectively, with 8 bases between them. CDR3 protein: CASTTGNYGYTF. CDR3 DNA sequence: TGTGCCAGCACCACAGGGAACTATGGCTACACCTTC.

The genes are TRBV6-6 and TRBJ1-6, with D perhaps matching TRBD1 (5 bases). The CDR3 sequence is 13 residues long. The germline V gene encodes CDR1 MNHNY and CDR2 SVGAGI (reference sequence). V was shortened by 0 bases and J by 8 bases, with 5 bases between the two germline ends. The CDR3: CASSYSGDSPLHF. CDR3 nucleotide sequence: TGTGCCAGCAGTTACTCAGGGGATTCACCCCTCCACTTT.

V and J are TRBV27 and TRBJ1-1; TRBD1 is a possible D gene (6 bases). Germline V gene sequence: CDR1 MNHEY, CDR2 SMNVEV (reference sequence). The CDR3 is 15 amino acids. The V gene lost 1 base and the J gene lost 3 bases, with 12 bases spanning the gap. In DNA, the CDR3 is TGTGCCAGCAGTTTATACGGGGAGGGGGACACTGAAGCTTTCTTT. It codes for CASSLYGEGDTEAFF.

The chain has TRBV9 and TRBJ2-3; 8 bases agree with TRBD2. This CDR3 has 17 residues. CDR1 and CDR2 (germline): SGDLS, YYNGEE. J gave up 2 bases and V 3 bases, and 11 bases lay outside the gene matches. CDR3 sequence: CASSERQGTRITDTQYF. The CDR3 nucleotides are TGTGCCAGCAGCGAGAGGCAAGGGACTAGGATCACAGATACGCAGTATTTT.